This T cell receptor (beta chain) was identified in a study of OX40 agonist ivuxolimab in advanced cancers. The overall study: At doses from 0.01 to 10 mg/kg, patients were given intravenous ivuxolimab every 2 weeks.

Sequencing used immunoSEQ multiplex PCR; TCRdb keeps in-frame clones, though not all of them. The sample consists of over 70,000 clones, about 86% of them appearing once. The CDR3 length is 21 residues. Specimen: CD4+ or CD8+ T cells sorted from blood, collected in a trial of the OX40 agonist ivuxolimab. The rearrangement links TRBV21-1 to TRBJ1-4; TRBD1 was called by the table and not checked on the DNA. TRBV21-1 is an annotated pseudogene. This receptor was obtained from an adult with an advanced solid tumor such as melanoma, head and neck, liver or kidney cancer. The CDR3 region has the DNA TGTGCCAGCAGCAAAGCGCTTTGGGCAGGATCCTCCCCATCTGGCGATGAAAAACTGTTTTTT. Protein sequence: CASSKALWAGSSPSGDEKLFF.